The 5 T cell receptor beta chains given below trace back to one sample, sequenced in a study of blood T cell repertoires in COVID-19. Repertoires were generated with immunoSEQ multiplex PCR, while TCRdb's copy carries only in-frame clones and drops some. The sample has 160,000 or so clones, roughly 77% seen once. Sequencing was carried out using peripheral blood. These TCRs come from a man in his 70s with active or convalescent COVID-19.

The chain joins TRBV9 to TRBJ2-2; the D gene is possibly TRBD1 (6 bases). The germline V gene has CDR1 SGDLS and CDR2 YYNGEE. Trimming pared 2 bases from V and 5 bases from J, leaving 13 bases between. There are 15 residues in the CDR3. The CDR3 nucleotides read TGTGCCAGCAGCGTGGGGGCAGGTGAGACCGGGGAGCTGTTTTTT. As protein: CASSVGAGETGELFF.

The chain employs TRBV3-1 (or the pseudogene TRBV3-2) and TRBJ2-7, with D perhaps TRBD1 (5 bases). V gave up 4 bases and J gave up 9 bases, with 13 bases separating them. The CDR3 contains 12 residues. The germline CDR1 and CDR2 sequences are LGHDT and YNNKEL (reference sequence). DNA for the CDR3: TGTGCCAGCAGCCGGGGCCAGGGCGGGCAGTACTTC. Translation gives CASSRGQGGQYF.

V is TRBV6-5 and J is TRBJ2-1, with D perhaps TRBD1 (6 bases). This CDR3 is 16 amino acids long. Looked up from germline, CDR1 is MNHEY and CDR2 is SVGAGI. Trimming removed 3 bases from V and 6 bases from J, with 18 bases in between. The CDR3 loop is CASSYRGTGHLNEQFF. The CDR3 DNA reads TGTGCCAGCAGTTATAGGGGGACCGGACACCTCAATGAGCAGTTCTTC.

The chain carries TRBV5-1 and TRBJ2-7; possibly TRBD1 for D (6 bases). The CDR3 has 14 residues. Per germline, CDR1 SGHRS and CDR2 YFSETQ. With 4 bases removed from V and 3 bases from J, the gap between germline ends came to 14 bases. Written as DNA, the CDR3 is TGCGCCAGCAGCAAGACGGGACAACACTACGAGCAGTACTTC. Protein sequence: CASSKTGQHYEQYF.

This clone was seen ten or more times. Here the CDR3 DNA reads TGTGCCAGCAGTTTGGGACTAGCTGACGAGCAGTACTTC. This encodes CASSLGLADEQYF. The J gene is TRBJ2-7, the V gene TRBV12-3 or TRBV12-4; 9 nucleotides agree with TRBD2. The CDR3 extends over 13 amino acids. Trimming at V came to 3 bases and at J to 5 bases, leaving 2 bases not matched to a gene.